In its sample, the clone carrying this T cell receptor beta chain was seen a few times. The antigen is not known. TCRdb fed the reads into MiXCR, producing one record per CDR3 protein. The data show hundreds of thousands of distinct CDR3 sequences, around 9.5% seen once. This record comes from a study of T cell repertoires in cytomegalovirus infection. At the level of the study: The public TCR beta signatures pointed to both CMV infection and matching HLA type. Whole-study findings and limits: Dominating the ex vivo response were HLA-C-restricted CMV-specific TCR beta clonotypes. Public TCR beta family frequency separated CMV-and-HLA carriers, including in an independent cohort.

Germline values: CDR1 KGHSH, CDR2 LQKENI. This CDR3 comprises 14 residues. V lost 1 base and J 4 bases, leaving 9 bases between the germline ends. Sequences were obtained from PBMCs. J is TRBJ2-3 and V is TRBV18; D is unresolved. The sequence was collected from a human donor in good health (CMV status not recorded). Some clones in this sample may be carry-over from other donors' samples. The CDR3: CASSPQGFPDTQYF. The CDR3 coding sequence is TGTGCCAGCTCACCACAAGGGTTCCCAGATACGCAGTATTTT.